This T cell receptor (beta chain) was found in a study of shared clonotypes between healthy human individuals. Study findings and constraints: An anticipated effect of sequencing depth on clonotype sharing among donors was recognized.

Comments on this clone: The antigen remains unidentified.

Naive CD8 cells, CD45RO-negative and positively selected for CCR7, excluded terminally differentiated effector memory CD45RA+ cells. The V gene's germline CDR1 is MDHEN and CDR2 SYDVKM. The junction had 9 bases not matched to a gene; V was cut back by 5 bases and J by 2 bases. The CDR3 extends over 16 amino acids. In the original workflow: From ImmunoSEQ came sequences covering only the junction and carrying no quality scores, so filtering differed. Profiled with immunoSEQ multiplex PCR; TCRdb holds only in-frame clones, not every one. The V and J calls and clone size are taken from that table; D and trimming were inferred from the DNA. The sample has about 800,000 clones, 90% to 97% seen once.

The sequence was collected from a man aged 25 to 40 in good health. The chain joins TRBV28 to TRBJ2-3, with 8 bases aligning to TRBD2. Sequences were obtained from naive CD8+ T cells sorted from blood. In DNA, the CDR3 is TGTGCCAGCAGTGGAAGCGGGAGTGGGCTCACAGATACGCAGTATTTT. Its translation: CASSGSGSGLTDTQYF.